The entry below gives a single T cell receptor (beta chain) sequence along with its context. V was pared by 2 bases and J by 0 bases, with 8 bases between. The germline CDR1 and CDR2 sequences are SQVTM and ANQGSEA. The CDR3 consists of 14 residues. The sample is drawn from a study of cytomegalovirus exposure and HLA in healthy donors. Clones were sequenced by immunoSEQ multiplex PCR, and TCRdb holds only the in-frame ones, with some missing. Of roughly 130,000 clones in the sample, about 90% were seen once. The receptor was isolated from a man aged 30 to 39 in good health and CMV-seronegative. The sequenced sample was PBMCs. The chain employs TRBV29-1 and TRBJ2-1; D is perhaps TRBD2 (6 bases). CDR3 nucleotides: TGCAGCGTTGAACACGGGAGCTCCTACAATGAGCAGTTCTTC. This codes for CSVEHGSSYNEQFF.